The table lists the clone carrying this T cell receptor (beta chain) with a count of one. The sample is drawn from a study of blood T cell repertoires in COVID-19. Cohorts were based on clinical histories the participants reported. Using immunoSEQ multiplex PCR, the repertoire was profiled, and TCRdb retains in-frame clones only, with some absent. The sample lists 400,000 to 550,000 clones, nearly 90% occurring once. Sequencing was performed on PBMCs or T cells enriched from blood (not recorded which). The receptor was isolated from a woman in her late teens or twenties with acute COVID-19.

The CDR3 nucleotides are TGTGCCAGCCTCGGGGGGGGGCTACACACTGAAGCTTTCTTT. Protein product: CASLGGGLHTEAFF. The chain employs TRBV18 and TRBJ1-1, with a weak D call TRBD1 (6 bases). The CDR3 totals 14 residues. Germline values: CDR1 KGHSH, CDR2 LQKENI. V lost 8 bases and J 3 bases, leaving 16 bases between the germline ends.